The entry below gives a single TCR beta chain sequence along with its context. CDR1 DFQATT and CDR2 SNEGSKA come from the germline V gene (reference sequence). The CDR3 sequence is 13 residues long. The V and J ends lost 3 bases and 4 bases respectively, with 10 bases between them. The record originates from a study of blood T cell repertoires in COVID-19. Some clones are missing from TCRdb's copy, which holds only in-frame ones; the method was immunoSEQ multiplex PCR. Of about 200,000 clones in the sample, about 83% were seen once. The receptor was derived from a woman aged 70-85 years with active or convalescent COVID-19. The V gene is TRBV20-1, the J gene TRBJ2-1, with D possibly TRBD2 on 6 matching bases. The sample was peripheral blood. Here the CDR3 DNA reads TGCAGTGCTAGTCCGGGACTTTACAATGAGCAGTTCTTC. Protein sequence: CSASPGLYNEQFF.